Shown below are 13 T cell receptor beta chains from a single sample sequenced in a study of cytomegalovirus exposure and HLA in healthy donors. A multiplex PCR was run with 60 Vbeta primers and 13 Jbeta primers. Profiling relied on immunoSEQ multiplex PCR, and the TCRdb table lists in-frame clones only, not all of them. The table shows 200,000 or so clones, with 75% to 85% occurring only once. Material: PBMCs. These receptors were collected from a woman between 18 and 29 years old in good health and CMV-seropositive.

The chain carries TRBV14 and TRBJ1-1, with a weak D call TRBD1 (5 bases). V was clipped by 4 bases and J by 4 bases, with 10 bases between them. Germline assignment: CDR1 SGHDN and CDR2 FVKESK. This CDR3 has 13 amino acids. This chain's CDR3 is CASSLVRATEAFF. The DNA of the CDR3 is TGTGCCAGCAGCCTGGTCAGGGCCACTGAAGCTTTCTTT. Combining the CDR3 with reference TRBV14 and TRBJ1-1 gives the whole variable domain EAGVTQFPSHSVIEKGQTVTLRCDPISGHDNLYWYRRVMGKEIKFLLHFVKESKQDESGMPNNRFLAERTGGTYSTLKVQPAELEDSGVYFCASSLVRATEAFFGQGTRLTVV.

The chain couples TRBV5-1 to TRBJ2-3; 7 nucleotides line up with TRBD2. CDR1 and CDR2 from the germline V gene are SGHRS and YFSETQ. This CDR3 contains 16 residues. The trim removed 0 bases at V and 3 bases at J, leaving 7 bases unmatched. The CDR3 sequence: CASSLGASGGTDTQYF. The CDR3 DNA follows: TGCGCCAGCAGCTTGGGGGCTTCGGGAGGTACAGATACGCAGTATTTT.

The chain links TRBV7-9 to TRBJ1-2; 9 bases agree with TRBD1. The J segment lost 8 bases and the V segment lost 1 base, leaving 5 bases of the junction unmatched. CDR1 SEHNR and CDR2 FQNEAQ come from the germline V gene (reference sequence). The CDR3 has 14 amino acids. The CDR3 sequence is CASSLGGQGGGYTF. The CDR3 DNA reads as TGTGCCAGCAGCTTAGGGGGACAGGGTGGCGGCTACACCTTC.

This clone appeared once. The junction shows a germline mismatch at one end, possibly a read error. V is TRBV15 and J is TRBJ1-5; D gene ambiguous. The CDR3 runs to 15 residues. The V gene's germline CDR1 is LNHNV and CDR2 YYDKDF (reference sequence). The chain's CDR3 is CATSRERISNQPRHF. CDR3 DNA sequence: TGTGCCACCAGCAGAGAGCGCATTAGCAATCAGCCCCGGCATTTT.

V usage is TRBV9 and J usage is TRBJ1-2, with TRBD1 matching over 8 bases. Losses at the gene ends were 4 bases for V and 5 bases for J; bases not matched to a gene: 10. The V gene's germline CDR1 is SGDLS and CDR2 YYNGEE. The CDR3 loop spans 15 amino acids. Here the CDR3 DNA reads TGTGCCAGCAGCCCCGAGGACAGGGAGTCATATGGCTACACCTTC. Translation: CASSPEDRESYGYTF.

This chain links TRBV9 with TRBJ1-2; 9 bases line up with TRBD1. The CDR3 spans 14 residues. Germline lookup yields CDR1 SGDLS and CDR2 YYNGEE. J was trimmed by 6 bases and V by 2 bases; bases with no gene match: 5. CDR3: CASSVGQGPDGYTF. In DNA form, the CDR3 reads TGTGCCAGCAGCGTGGGACAGGGTCCGGATGGCTACACCTTC.

Comment on this clone: The same CDR3 can be traced to other DNA sequences in this sample. CDR3 DNA sequence: TGTGCCAGCAGCTTAGTAGCGGGTGGCTTAGGGAACACTGAAGCTTTCTTT. Encoded protein: CASSLVAGGLGNTEAFF. The chain uses TRBV7-2 and TRBJ1-1; D not certain. This CDR3 is built from 17 residues. V lost 1 base, J lost 1 base, and 16 bases lay in between. CDR1 is SGHTA and CDR2 is FQGNSA in the germline V gene.

The chain joins TRBV7-2 to TRBJ2-1, with D perhaps matching TRBD2 (5 bases). Trimming took off 4 bases at V and 8 bases at J, with 15 bases between the two ends. Germline loops: CDR1 SGHTA, CDR2 FQGNSA. The CDR3 sequence is 14 residues long. For the CDR3, the DNA is TGTGCCAGCAGCTCACCGCGGAGGTCCCATGAGCAGTTCTTC. Its protein is CASSSPRRSHEQFF.

The chain carries TRBV2 and TRBJ2-2; tentative D call: TRBD2 (6 bases). Germline-derived CDR1 and CDR2 are SNHLY and FYNNEI. This CDR3 contains 15 residues. Trimming removed 7 bases from V and 5 bases from J, with 17 bases in between. Here the CDR3 DNA reads TGTGCCAGCACTCTGGGGCGGGCGGGAACCGGGGAGCTGTTTTTT. Translated, it gives CASTLGRAGTGELFF.

This chain uses TRBV30 with TRBJ1-1; a possible D gene is TRBD1 (6 bases). CDR1 and CDR2 from the germline V gene are GTSNPN and SVGIG (reference sequence). V lost 4 bases, J lost 6 bases, and 6 bases lay in between. The CDR3 has 10 amino acids. As DNA, the CDR3 is TGTGCCTGGACAGGGGCTGAAGCTTTCTTT. Translating it yields CAWTGAEAFF.

This clone was observed a handful of times. V and J are TRBV6-1 and TRBJ1-2; weak D call: TRBD1 (5 bases). V shed 1 base and J shed 3 bases, with 12 bases lying between them. The CDR3 consists of 15 residues. CDR1 MNHNS and CDR2 SASEGT come from the germline V gene. The CDR3 coding sequence is TGTGCCAGCAGTGAAGTTGGAGGGGAGGACTATGGCTACACCTTC. It translates to CASSEVGGEDYGYTF.

This chain joins TRBV9 and TRBJ2-3, with a weak D call TRBD1 (5 bases). V was pared by 1 base and J by 5 bases, with 8 bases between. This CDR3 comprises 13 residues. Germline V gives CDR1 SGDLS, CDR2 YYNGEE. CDR3 protein: CASSVYQGDTQYF. Written as DNA, the CDR3 is TGTGCCAGCAGCGTATACCAGGGAGATACGCAGTATTTT.

This clone was seen only once. This chain joins TRBV9 and TRBJ1-4; 7 bases match TRBD1. Germline CDR1 SGDLS, CDR2 YYNGEE. Trimming at V came to 0 bases and at J to 2 bases, leaving 4 bases not matched to a gene. The CDR3 sequence is 16 residues long. The CDR3 nucleotides are TGTGCCAGCAGCGTAGGGGCAGGGGGGACTAATGAAAAACTGTTTTTT. This encodes CASSVGAGGTNEKLFF.